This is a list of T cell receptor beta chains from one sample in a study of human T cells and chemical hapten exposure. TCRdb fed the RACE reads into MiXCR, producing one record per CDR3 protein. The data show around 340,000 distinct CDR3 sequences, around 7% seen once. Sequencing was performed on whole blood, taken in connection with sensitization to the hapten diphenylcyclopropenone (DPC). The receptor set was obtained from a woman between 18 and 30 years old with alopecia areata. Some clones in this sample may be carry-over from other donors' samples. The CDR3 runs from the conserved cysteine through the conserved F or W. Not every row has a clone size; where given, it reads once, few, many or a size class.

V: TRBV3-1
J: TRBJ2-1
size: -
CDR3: CASSSGTRGSEQFF

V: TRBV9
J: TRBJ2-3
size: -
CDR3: CASRGRSDDTQYF

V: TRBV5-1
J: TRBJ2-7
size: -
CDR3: CASSLLGHSTYEQYF

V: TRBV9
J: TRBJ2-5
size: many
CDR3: CASSVTGNQETQYF

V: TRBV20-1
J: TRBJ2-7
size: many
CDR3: CSARKDRGHEQYF

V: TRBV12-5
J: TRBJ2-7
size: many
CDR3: CASGLLQYEQYF

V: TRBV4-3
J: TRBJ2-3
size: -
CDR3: CASSQSFLAGGMDTQYF

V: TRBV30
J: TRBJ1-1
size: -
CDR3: CAWSPPGRLNTEAFF

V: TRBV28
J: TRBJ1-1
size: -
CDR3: CASSRDREVPEAFF

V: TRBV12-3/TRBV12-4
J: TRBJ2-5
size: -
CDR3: CASSTPAGQTQETQYF

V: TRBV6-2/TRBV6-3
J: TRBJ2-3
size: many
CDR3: CATRGTSKPTDTQYF

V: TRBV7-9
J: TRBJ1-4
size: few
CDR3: CASSRKDRLNEKLFF

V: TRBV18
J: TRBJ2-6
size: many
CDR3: CASSRGTDSGANVLTF

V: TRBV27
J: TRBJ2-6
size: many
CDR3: CASSLAGGTGANVLTF

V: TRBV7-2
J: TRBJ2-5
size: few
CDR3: CASSLGGATSGQETQYF

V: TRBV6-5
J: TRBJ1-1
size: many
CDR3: CASSYRGLNTEAFF

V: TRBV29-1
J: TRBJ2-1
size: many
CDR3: CSVEGWQNNEQFF

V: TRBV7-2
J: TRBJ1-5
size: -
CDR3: CASSLVAGGIGQPQHF

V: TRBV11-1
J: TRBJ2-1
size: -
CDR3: CASSFGSSGINEQFF

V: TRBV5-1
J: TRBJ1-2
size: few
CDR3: CASSLGQAKNYGYTF

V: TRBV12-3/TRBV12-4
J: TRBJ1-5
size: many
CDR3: CASSGGVGNQPQHF

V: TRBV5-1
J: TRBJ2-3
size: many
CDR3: CASRATDTQYF

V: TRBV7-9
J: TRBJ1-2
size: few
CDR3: CASSLGDTLHNYGYTF

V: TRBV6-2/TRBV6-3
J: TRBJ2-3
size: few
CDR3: CASSLSAGGPPDTQYF

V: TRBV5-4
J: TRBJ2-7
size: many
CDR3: CASSPDGNFYPYEQYF

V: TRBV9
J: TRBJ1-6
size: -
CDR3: CASSVETGLGDSPLHF

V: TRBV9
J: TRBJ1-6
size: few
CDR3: CASSPGGTDYSPLHF